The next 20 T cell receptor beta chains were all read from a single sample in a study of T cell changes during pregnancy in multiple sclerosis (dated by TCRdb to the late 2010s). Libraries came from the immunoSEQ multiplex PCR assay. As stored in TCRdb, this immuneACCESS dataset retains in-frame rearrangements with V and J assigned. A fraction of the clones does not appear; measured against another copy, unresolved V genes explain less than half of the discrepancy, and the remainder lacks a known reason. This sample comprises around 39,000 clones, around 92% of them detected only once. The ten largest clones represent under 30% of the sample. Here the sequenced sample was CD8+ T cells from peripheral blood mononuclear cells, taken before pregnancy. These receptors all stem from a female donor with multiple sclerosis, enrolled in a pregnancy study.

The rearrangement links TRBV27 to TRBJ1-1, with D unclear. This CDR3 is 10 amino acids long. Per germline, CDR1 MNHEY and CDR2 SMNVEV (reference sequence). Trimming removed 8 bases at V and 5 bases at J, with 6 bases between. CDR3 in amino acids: CASGGTEAFF. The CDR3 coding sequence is TGTGCCAGCGGAGGTACTGAAGCTTTCTTT.

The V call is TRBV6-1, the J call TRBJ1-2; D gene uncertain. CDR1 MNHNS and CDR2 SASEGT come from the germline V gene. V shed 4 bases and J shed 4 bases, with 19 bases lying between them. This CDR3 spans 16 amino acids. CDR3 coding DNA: TGTGCCAGCAGTGTATACTCGGGATACCACCCCTATGGCTACACCTTC. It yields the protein CASSVYSGYHPYGYTF.

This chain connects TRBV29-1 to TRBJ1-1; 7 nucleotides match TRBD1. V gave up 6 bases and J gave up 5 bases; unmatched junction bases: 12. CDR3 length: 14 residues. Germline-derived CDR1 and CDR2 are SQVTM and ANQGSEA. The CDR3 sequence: CSVLTDRAETEAFF. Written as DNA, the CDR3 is TGCAGCGTACTAACCGACAGGGCGGAGACTGAAGCTTTCTTT. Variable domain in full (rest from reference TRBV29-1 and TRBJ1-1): SAVISQKPSRDICQRGTSLTIQCQVDSQVTMMFWYRQQPGQSLTLIATANQGSEATYESGFVIDKFPISRPNLTFSTLTVSNMSPEDSSIYLCSVLTDRAETEAFFGQGTRLTVV.

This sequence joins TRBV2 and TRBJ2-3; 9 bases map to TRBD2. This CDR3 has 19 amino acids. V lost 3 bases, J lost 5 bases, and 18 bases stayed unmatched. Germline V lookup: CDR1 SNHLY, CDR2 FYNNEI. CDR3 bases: TGTGCCAGCAGTGACCCGGCCTTAGGCGGGAGGGCTTTTAGAGATACGCAGTATTTT. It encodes CASSDPALGGRAFRDTQYF.

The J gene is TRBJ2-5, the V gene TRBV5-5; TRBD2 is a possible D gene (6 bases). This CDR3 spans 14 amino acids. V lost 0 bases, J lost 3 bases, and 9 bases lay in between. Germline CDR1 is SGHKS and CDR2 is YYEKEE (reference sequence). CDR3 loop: CASSLAAGKETQYF. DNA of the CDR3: TGTGCCAGCAGCTTGGCTGCGGGGAAAGAGACCCAGTACTTC.

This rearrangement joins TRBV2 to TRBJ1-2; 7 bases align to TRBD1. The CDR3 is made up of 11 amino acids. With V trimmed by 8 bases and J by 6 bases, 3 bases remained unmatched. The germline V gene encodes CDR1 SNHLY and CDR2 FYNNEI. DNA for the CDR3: TGTGCCAGCCAGGGGGGAGATGGCTACACCTTC. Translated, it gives CASQGGDGYTF.

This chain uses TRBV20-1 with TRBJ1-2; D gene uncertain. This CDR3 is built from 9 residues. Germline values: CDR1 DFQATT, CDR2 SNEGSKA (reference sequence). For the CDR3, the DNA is TGCAGACCACGAGGTGGCTACACCTTC. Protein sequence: CRPRGGYTF.

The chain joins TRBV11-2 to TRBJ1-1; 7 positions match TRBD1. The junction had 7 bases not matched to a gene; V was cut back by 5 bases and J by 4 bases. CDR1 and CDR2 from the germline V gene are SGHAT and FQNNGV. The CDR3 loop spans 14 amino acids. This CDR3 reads CASSRRQGGTEAFF. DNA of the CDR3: TGTGCCAGCAGCCGTCGACAGGGCGGCACTGAAGCTTTCTTT.

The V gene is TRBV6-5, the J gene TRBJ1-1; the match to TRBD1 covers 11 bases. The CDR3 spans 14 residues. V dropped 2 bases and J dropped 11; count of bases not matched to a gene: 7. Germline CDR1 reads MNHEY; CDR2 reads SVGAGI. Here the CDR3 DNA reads TGTGCCAGCAGTTACCGACGGACAGGGGGCGACGCTTTCTTT. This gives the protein CASSYRRTGGDAFF.

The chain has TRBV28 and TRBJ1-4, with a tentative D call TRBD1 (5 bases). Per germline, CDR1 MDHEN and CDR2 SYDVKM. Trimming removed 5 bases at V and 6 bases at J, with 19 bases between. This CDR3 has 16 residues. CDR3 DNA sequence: TGTGCCAGCAGTCCCCTTCCGACAGCTACGGATGAAAAACTGTTTTTT. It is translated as CASSPLPTATDEKLFF.

The CDR3 DNA reads TGTGCCAGCAGCTTAGAGAAGGGGCGGGGCCCAGATACGCAGTATTTT. Translated, it gives CASSLEKGRGPDTQYF. The chain joins TRBV7-6 to TRBJ2-3, with a possible D match to TRBD2 (6 bases). The length of the CDR3 is 16 residues. Germline CDR1 and CDR2: SGHVS and FNYEAQ. Trimming took 1 base from V and 4 from J, leaving 15 bases between them.

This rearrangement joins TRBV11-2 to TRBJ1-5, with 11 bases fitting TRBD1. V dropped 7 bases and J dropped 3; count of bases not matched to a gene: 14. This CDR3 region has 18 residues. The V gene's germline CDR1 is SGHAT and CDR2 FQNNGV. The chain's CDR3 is CASNHLGGTGGINQPQHF. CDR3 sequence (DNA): TGTGCCAGCAACCATCTCGGCGGGACAGGGGGTATCAATCAGCCCCAGCATTTT.

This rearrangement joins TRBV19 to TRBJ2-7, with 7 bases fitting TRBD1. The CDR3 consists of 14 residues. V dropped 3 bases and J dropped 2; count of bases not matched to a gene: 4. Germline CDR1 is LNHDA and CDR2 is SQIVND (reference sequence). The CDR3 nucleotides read TGTGCCAGTAGTATGACAGGGCACACCTACGAGCAGTACTTC. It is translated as CASSMTGHTYEQYF.

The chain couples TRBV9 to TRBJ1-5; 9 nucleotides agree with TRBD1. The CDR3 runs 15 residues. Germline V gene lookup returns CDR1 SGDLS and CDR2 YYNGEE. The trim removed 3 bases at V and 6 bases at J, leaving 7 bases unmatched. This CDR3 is CASSATGGGGQPQHF. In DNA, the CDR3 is TGTGCCAGCAGCGCCACAGGGGGCGGAGGTCAGCCCCAGCATTTT.

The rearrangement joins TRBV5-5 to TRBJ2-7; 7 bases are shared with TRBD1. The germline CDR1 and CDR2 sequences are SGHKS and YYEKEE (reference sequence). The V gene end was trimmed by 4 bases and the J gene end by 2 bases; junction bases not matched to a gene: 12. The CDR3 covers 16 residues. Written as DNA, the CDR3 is TGTGCCAGCAGCCCCCCGACAGGGCCGGGAACCTACGAGCAGTACTTC. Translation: CASSPPTGPGTYEQYF.

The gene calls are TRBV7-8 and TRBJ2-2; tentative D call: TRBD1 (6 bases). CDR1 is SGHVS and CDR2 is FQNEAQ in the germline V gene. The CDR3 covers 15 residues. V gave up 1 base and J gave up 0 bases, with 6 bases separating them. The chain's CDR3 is CASSLGTANTGELFF. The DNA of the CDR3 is TGTGCCAGCAGCTTAGGGACAGCGAACACCGGGGAGCTGTTTTTT.

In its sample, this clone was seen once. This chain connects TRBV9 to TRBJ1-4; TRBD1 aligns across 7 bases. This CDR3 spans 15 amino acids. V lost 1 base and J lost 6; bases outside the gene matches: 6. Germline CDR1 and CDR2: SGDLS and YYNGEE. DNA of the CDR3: TGTGCCAGCAGCGTAAAGGGGGCAGGGGATGAAAAACTGTTTTTT. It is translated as CASSVKGAGDEKLFF.

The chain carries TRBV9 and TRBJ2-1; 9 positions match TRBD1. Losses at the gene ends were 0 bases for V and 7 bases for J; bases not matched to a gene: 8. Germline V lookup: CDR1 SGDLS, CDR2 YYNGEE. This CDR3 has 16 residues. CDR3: CASSVVDRGGSNEQFF. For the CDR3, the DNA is TGTGCCAGCAGCGTAGTGGACAGGGGTGGTAGTAATGAGCAGTTCTTC.

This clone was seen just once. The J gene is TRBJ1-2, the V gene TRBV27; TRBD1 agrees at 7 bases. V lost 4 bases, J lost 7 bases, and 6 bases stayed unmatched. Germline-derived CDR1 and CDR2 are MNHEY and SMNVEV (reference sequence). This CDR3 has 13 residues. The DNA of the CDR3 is TGTGCCAGCAGTTCAGGGGGGCGCGGTGGCTACACCTTC. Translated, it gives CASSSGGRGGYTF.

This chain's CDR3 is CASSPGTGVGEQYF. The CDR3 DNA sequence: TGTGCCAGCAGTCCCGGGACAGGGGTAGGCGAGCAGTACTTC. The genes are TRBV6-6 and TRBJ2-7; 10 bases align to TRBD1. The germline gives CDR1 MNHNY, CDR2 SVGAGI (reference sequence). The CDR3 consists of 14 residues. V gave up 5 bases and J gave up 6 bases; unmatched junction bases: 7.